This T cell receptor (beta chain) was identified during a study of cytomegalovirus exposure and HLA in healthy donors. PCR used 60 Vbeta primers and 13 Jbeta primers. TCRdb's copy holds only in-frame clones and misses some; the assay was immunoSEQ multiplex PCR. The top ten hold around 3.6% of the sample, which has around 99,000 clones, around 73% seen once. The V gene end was trimmed by 4 bases and the J gene end by 0 bases; junction bases not matched to a gene: 8. Germline assignment: CDR1 SEHNR and CDR2 FQNEAQ (reference sequence). This CDR3 has 18 residues. The chain employs TRBV7-9 and TRBJ1-3; 11 bases match TRBD1. The sample was PBMCs. The sequence was collected from a man in his forties in good health and CMV-seronegative. The CDR3 reads CASSYLRTGGLSGNTIYF. Written as DNA, the CDR3 is TGTGCCAGCAGCTACCTCCGGACAGGGGGCCTCTCTGGAAACACCATATATTTT.